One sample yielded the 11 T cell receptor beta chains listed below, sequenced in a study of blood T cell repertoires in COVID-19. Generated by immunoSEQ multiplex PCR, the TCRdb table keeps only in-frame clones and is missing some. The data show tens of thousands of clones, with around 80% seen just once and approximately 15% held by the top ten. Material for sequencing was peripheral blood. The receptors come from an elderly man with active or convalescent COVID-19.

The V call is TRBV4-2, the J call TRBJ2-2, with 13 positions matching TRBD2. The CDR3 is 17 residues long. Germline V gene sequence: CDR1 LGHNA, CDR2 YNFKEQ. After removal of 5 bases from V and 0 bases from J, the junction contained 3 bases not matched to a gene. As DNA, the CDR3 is TGTGCCAGCAGCTTACTAGCGGGAGGGACGAACACCGGGGAGCTGTTTTTT. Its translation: CASSLLAGGTNTGELFF.

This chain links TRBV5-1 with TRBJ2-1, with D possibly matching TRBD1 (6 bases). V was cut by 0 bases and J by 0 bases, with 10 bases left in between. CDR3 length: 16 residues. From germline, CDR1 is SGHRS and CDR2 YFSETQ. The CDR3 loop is CASSLGQAHSYNEQFF. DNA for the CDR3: TGCGCCAGCAGCTTGGGACAGGCCCACTCCTACAATGAGCAGTTCTTC.

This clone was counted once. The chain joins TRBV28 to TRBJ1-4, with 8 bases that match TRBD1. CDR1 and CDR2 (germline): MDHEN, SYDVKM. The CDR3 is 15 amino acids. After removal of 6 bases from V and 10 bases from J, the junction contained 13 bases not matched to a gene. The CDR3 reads CASRGLDRGSAKLFF. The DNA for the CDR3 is TGTGCCAGCAGGGGGCTTGACAGGGGCTCCGCAAAACTGTTTTTT.

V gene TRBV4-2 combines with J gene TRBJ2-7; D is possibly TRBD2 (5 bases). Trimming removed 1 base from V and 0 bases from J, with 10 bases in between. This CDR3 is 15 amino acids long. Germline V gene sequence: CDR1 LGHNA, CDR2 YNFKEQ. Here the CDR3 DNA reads TGTGCCAGCAGCCAAGTCGGGGAAAGCTCCTACGAGCAGTACTTC. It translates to CASSQVGESSYEQYF.

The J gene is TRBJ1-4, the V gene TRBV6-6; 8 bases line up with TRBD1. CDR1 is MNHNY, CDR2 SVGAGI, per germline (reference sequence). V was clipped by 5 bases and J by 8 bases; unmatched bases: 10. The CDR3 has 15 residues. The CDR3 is CASSQTGVLFEKLFF. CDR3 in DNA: TGTGCCAGCAGTCAGACAGGGGTGCTCTTCGAAAAACTGTTTTTT.

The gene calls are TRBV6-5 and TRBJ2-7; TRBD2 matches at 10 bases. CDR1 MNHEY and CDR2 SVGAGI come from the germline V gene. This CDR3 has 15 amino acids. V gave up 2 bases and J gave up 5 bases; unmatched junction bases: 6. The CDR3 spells CASSYNSGRTNEQYF. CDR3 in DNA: TGTGCCAGCAGTTACAATAGCGGGAGGACCAACGAGCAGTACTTC.

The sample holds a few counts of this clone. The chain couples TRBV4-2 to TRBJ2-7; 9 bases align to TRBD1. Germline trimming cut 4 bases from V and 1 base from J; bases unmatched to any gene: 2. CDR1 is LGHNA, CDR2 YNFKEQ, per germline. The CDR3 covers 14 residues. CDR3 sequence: CASSPGQGSYEQYF. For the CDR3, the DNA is TGTGCCAGCAGCCCTGGACAGGGGTCCTACGAGCAGTACTTC.

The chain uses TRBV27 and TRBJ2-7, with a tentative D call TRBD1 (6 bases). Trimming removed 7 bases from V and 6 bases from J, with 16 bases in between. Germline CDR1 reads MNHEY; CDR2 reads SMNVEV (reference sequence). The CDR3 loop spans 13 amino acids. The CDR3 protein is CASMSGTKGEQYF. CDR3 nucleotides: TGTGCCAGCATGTCGGGGACAAAGGGCGAGCAGTACTTC.

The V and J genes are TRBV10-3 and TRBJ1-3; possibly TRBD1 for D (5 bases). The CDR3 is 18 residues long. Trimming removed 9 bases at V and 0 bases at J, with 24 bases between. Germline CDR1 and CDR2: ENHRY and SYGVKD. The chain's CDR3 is CAIRQNLIPRNSGNTIYF. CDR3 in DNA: TGTGCCATAAGACAGAACTTAATACCTCGTAACTCTGGAAACACCATATATTTT.

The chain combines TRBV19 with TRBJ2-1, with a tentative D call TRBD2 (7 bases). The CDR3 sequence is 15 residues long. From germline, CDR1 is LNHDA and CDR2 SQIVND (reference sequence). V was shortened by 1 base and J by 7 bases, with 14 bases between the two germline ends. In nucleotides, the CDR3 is TGTGCCAGTAGTATAGGCGCGGGGGCCCATAATGAGCAGTTCTTC. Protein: CASSIGAGAHNEQFF.

DNA of the CDR3: TGCAGCGCCTGGACAGTTGCAACTAATGAAAAACTGTTTTTT. Translation: CSAWTVATNEKLFF. The chain couples TRBV29-1 to TRBJ1-4; the D gene is possibly TRBD1 (6 bases). This CDR3 spans 14 amino acids. V was shortened by 7 bases and J by 0 bases, with 12 bases between the two germline ends. CDR1 is SQVTM, CDR2 ANQGSEA, per germline.